The entry below describes one T cell receptor (beta chain). Its antigen is not yet known. The record has no base qualities; no much larger clone is one base away. The entire amount of isolated RNA was reverse transcribed using the High Capacity cDNA Reverse Transcription Kit, so the sequenced TCRB transcripts were expressed ones. Deep immunoSEQ sequencing was performed on naive, central memory and regulatory T cell samples, with an average of around 3.5 million total reads per sample. After sorted cells were lysed in RLT buffer, RNA was extracted with DNase-treated RNeasy Micro or Mini kits, with the choice depending on cell number. Each cell subset was processed separately to prevent cross-contamination, with patient and healthy donor samples processed together. Using the immunoSEQ multiplex PCR, TCRB sequences were amplified from cDNA into 87-bp fragments spanning the CDR3 region. Amplicons were sequenced on the Illumina HiSeq platform. Per the authors' processing: Synthetic template baselines were used to correct PCR bias computationally, reads within Hamming distance 2 were collapsed, and singletons that could not be merged were discarded. Reads were aligned to IMGT to assign V, D and J genes, CDR3 length, and insertions or deletions at six rearrangement sites. Clonotype counts were normalized to sorted cell number within each subset before computing true diversity and Gini coefficients with the tcR R package. Repertoire sharing was quantified using the overlap coefficient calculated on TCRB nucleotide sequences. TCRdb provides this immuneACCESS table in a form limited to in-frame rearrangements. Some clones are lacking; in checked studies, under half of them reflect an unresolved V gene, and why the rest are absent is not known. The V and J calls and clone size come from that table; D and trimming were worked out from the DNA. Within this sample are under 300,000 clones, with under 8.5% of them counted one time only. More than 0.8% of the sample is held by the ten biggest clonotypes.

The data derive from a study of beta chain features in type 1 diabetes (dated by TCRdb to between 2018 and 2020). Study-wide context: Patients and healthy donors did not differ in mean age, gender distribution, total cell number or subset yield. In the study, TCRB repertoires of sorted circulating CD4+ T cell subsets from recently diagnosed type 1 diabetes patients were compared with those of matched healthy donors. A total of under 140,000,000 sorted cells were examined across all samples, and the number of cells per subset was strongly correlated with RNA yield. Regulatory and stem cell-like memory subsets were obtained from only 8 patients and roughly 8 healthy donors, while naive and central memory subsets were obtained from all 28 donors.

The full study reports these points: The naive, central memory and regulatory TCRB repertoires appeared to resemble one another more closely among patients than among healthy donors. A moderate but significant shortening of TCRB CDR3 length was observed in type 1 diabetes patients in all four CD4+ subsets. Only small numbers of individuals were included in the HLA sub-analyses, which left unresolved whether HLA type had any influence on TCRB rearrangement. Because cDNA was sequenced instead of genomic DNA, highly expressing activated cells could be over-represented, though the groups showed no difference in activation or CD3 levels. PCR may preferentially amplify shorter templates, but because patient and control samples were amplified and corrected together, any resulting skew would affect both groups equally. Fewer insertions and more nucleotide deletions at VDJ recombination sites were observed in patients with type 1 diabetes, implying thymic rearrangement abnormalities.

Each donor gave one peripheral blood draw, roughly 110 mL on average, collected into heparinised tubes. A BD FACSAria II and a panel including CD45RO, CCR7, CD25, CD127, CD95 and CD27 were used to sort naive, central memory, regulatory and stem cell-like memory CD4+ T cells. Every sorted population had a purity above 98%. PBMCs were separated immediately by Lymphoprep density gradient centrifugation and were stained directly, without being cultured. To minimize batch effects, samples were stained and sorted in pairs, one healthy donor with one patient per experiment. V sheds 4 bases and J sheds 2 bases, leaving 14 bases between their ends. The CDR3 sequence holds 15 residues, the cysteine and phenylalanine included. The DNA shown is the 45-base CDR3, in frame from base 1. Based on the germline V gene, the CDR1 and CDR2 sequences are SGHTA and FQGNSA.

The TCR originated in a woman under 30 in good health. The receptor chain draws on TRBV7-2 and TRBJ1-2; TRBD1 is a possible D gene, resting on 6 matching bases. The sequencing input was central memory CD4+ T cells from blood. The CDR3 region reads CASSSMSGGNYGYTF. The nucleotide sequence reads as follows: TGTGCCAGCAGCTCCATGTCTGGGGGCAACTATGGCTACACCTTC.